The T cell receptor beta chain described here comes from a study of vaccination effects on CD4 cells after COVID-19. On the study more broadly: Two doses of BNT162b2 or mRNA-1273 vaccine were administered to participants.

Using immunoSEQ multiplex PCR, the repertoire was profiled, and TCRdb retains in-frame clones only, with some absent. The sample includes 65,000 to 80,000 clones, 60% to 80% of them seen just once. Culture lasted roughly 9 days before CD4+ T cell isolation. Half the medium was replaced with IL-2 medium on days 3 and 7. The CDR3 sequence is 16 residues long. Germline CDR1 reads GTSNPN; CDR2 reads SVGIG (reference sequence). V lost 0 bases and J 6 bases, leaving 18 bases between the germline ends. This clone has only a few counts. Antigen unknown. The sequence was obtained from a human donor who received a COVID-19 vaccine. The specimen comprised CD4+ T cells from PBMCs cultured without peptide, sampled before COVID-19 vaccination. The chain recombines TRBV30 with TRBJ2-1, with D possibly TRBD2 on 6 matching bases. CDR3 in amino acids: CAWSVPLRLVRNEQFF. The CDR3 region has the DNA TGTGCCTGGAGTGTACCCCTAAGACTAGTGCGCAATGAGCAGTTCTTC.